The sample holds one count of the clone carrying this T cell receptor beta chain. The target antigen is unknown. With 2 bases removed from V and 6 bases from J, the gap between germline ends came to 5 bases. CDR3 length equals 12 residues. These data come from a study of regulatory T cells in long-lasting Graves disease. Study-level results: TRBV28 was favored in persistent disease, as were TRBJ1-2 and TRBJ2-5.

Construction of TCR beta libraries relied on iRepertoire HTBI primers and on Arm-PCR targeting CDR3 regions. TCRdb re-called the multiplex PCR reads through MiXCR, storing one row per CDR3 protein. This repertoire shows about 470,000 distinct CDR3 sequences, less than 25% found once; its top ten account for 7.8%. Stated time point: persistent/refractory GD, antithyroid drugs over 5 years with positive TRAb. The TCR library was made from RNA that had been extracted from PBMCs in TRIzol. Doctors identified Graves' disease using the American Thyroid Association guidelines. The sequence came from a female donor with Graves disease. Sequenced material: peripheral blood mononuclear cells (PBMCs), taken when the disease was refractory, from a patient treated with antithyroid drugs. This chain joins TRBV12-3 or TRBV12-4 and TRBJ2-1; no clear D gene. The CDR3 is CASSLSINEQFF. CDR3 sequence (DNA): TGTGCCAGCAGTTTAAGTATCAATGAGCAGTTCTTC.